Presented here are 20 T cell receptor beta chains from one specimen sequenced in a study of T cell repertoires in cytomegalovirus infection. TCRdb re-derived calls from the reads in MiXCR, one entry per CDR3 protein. The sample lists roughly 280,000 distinct CDR3 sequences, approximately 14% occurring once. Specimen: PBMCs. Receptors originate from a human donor in good health (CMV status not recorded). Some clones in this sample may be carry-over from other donors' samples.

This clonotype was seen at least ten times. The V and J genes are TRBV7-9 and TRBJ1-5; 7 bases agree with TRBD1. V was clipped by 5 bases and J by 6 bases; unmatched bases: 7. The germline CDR1 and CDR2 sequences are SEHNR and FQNEAQ (reference sequence). The CDR3 runs 14 residues. CDR3 sequence: CASSGDSPRQPQHF. The CDR3 DNA reads as TGTGCCAGCAGCGGGGACAGCCCTCGTCAGCCCCAGCATTTT.

In its sample, this clonotype was seen a few times. The rearrangement links TRBV7-9 to TRBJ2-7, with D tentatively TRBD2 (7 bases). In germline, CDR1 is SEHNR, CDR2 FQNEAQ (reference sequence). Trimming took 5 bases from V and 6 from J, leaving 20 bases between them. There are 15 residues in the CDR3. The CDR3 nucleotides read TGTGCCAGCAGCGTCCCTGAGGGGGGGCCTAGCGAGCAGTACTTC. This encodes CASSVPEGGPSEQYF.

There are a few counts of this clonotype. The chain joins TRBV15 to TRBJ2-7, with 7 bases matching TRBD1. CDR3 length: 14 residues. V shed 1 base and J 2 bases; nucleotides not matched to a gene: 2. Germline V gene sequence: CDR1 LNHNV, CDR2 YYDKDF (reference sequence). CDR3 loop: CATSRGTGAYEQYF. CDR3 bases: TGTGCCACCAGCAGAGGGACAGGAGCCTACGAGCAGTACTTC. Combining the CDR3 with reference TRBV15 and TRBJ2-7 gives the whole variable domain DAMVIQNPRYQVTQFGKPVTLSCSQTLNHNVMYWYQQKSSQAPKLLFHYYDKDFNNEADTPDNFQSRRPNTSFCFLDIRSPGLGDTAMYLCATSRGTGAYEQYFGPGTRLTVT.

This chain links TRBV29-1 with TRBJ2-5, with D uncertain. V was trimmed by 5 bases and J by 0 bases, leaving 16 bases between them. This CDR3 contains 15 residues. CDR1 and CDR2 from the germline V gene are SQVTM and ANQGSEA. The CDR3 loop is CSVSPPAGHQETQYF. CDR3 nucleotides: TGCAGCGTTTCCCCACCGGCAGGCCACCAAGAGACCCAGTACTTC.

In this sample, this clonotype turned up many times. This chain joins TRBV15 and TRBJ2-7; the match to TRBD1 covers 12 bases. CDR1 and CDR2 from the germline V gene are LNHNV and YYDKDF (reference sequence). The CDR3 has 15 residues. V gave up 2 bases and J gave up 5 bases; unmatched junction bases: 4. The CDR3 is CATSRPGQGAHEQYF. CDR3 DNA sequence: TGTGCCACCAGCAGACCGGGACAGGGGGCCCACGAGCAGTACTTC.

The chain links TRBV18 to TRBJ2-7; D not resolved. V was pared by 2 bases and J by 5 bases, with 7 bases between. There are 12 residues in the CDR3. Germline CDR1 reads KGHSH; CDR2 reads LQKENI. The chain's CDR3 is CASSPARNEQYF. CDR3 DNA: TGTGCCAGCTCACCAGCGAGGAACGAGCAGTACTTC.

This clonotype occurred a few times. V gene TRBV2 combines with J gene TRBJ2-7; no definite D call. The V and J ends lost 7 bases and 0 bases respectively, with 16 bases between them. In germline, CDR1 is SNHLY, CDR2 FYNNEI. CDR3 length: 15 residues. This CDR3 reads CASTSLSLSSYEQYF. For the CDR3, the DNA is TGTGCCAGCACCAGTCTTAGCTTGTCCTCCTACGAGCAGTACTTC.

The rearrangement joins TRBV4-1 to TRBJ2-7; 7 bases are shared with TRBD2. The CDR3 contains 16 residues. J gave up 0 bases and V 4 bases, and 9 bases lay outside the gene matches. Germline CDR1 is MGHRA and CDR2 is YSYEKL. The CDR3 here is CASSLSGGESSYEQYF. In nucleotides, the CDR3 is TGCGCCAGCAGCCTTTCTGGGGGGGAAAGCTCCTACGAGCAGTACTTC.

V usage is TRBV29-1 and J usage is TRBJ2-1, with D tentatively TRBD2 (5 bases). Germline V lookup: CDR1 SQVTM, CDR2 ANQGSEA. This CDR3 spans 14 amino acids. The V end lost 0 bases, the J end lost 7 bases, and 13 bases lay between the germline ends. The CDR3 nucleotides are TGCAGCGTTGAAGATTTGGACTCGACGAATGAGCAGTTCTTC. Translating it yields CSVEDLDSTNEQFF.

This clonotype was seen ten or more times. The chain links TRBV7-9 to TRBJ2-3; D remains unclear. The CDR3 has 15 residues. CDR1 SEHNR and CDR2 FQNEAQ come from the germline V gene (reference sequence). Trimming cost V 5 bases and J 1 base, with 13 bases left between them. Here the CDR3 DNA reads TGTGCCAGCAGCGAGCGTGACGCAGGCACAGATACGCAGTATTTT. Protein product: CASSERDAGTDTQYF. The full variable domain, completed using reference TRBV7-9 and TRBJ2-3, is DTGVSQNPRHKITKRGQNVTFRCDPISEHNRLYWYRQTLGQGPEFLTYFQNEAQLEKSRLLSDRFSAERPKGSFSTLEIQRTEQGDSAMYLCASSERDAGTDTQYFGPGTRLTVL.

The chain uses TRBV20-1 and TRBJ2-7, with D unclear. V was shortened by 0 bases and J by 7 bases, with 7 bases between the two germline ends. The CDR3 runs to 11 residues. CDR1 and CDR2 (germline): DFQATT, SNEGSKA (reference sequence). The CDR3 protein is CSARETLEQYF. CDR3 coding DNA: TGCAGTGCTAGAGAGACGTTGGAGCAGTACTTC.

This clonotype has more than one count but fewer than ten. The CDR3 DNA reads as TGTGCCAGCAGCCAAGAAAGTAGATTGGAAGGACATGCCATTCAGTACTTC. Protein: CASSQESRLEGHAIQYF. The rearrangement links TRBV4-2 to TRBJ2-4, with D maybe TRBD1 (5 bases). Germline V gene data show CDR1 as LGHNA and CDR2 as YNFKEQ. Deletions cut 0 bases from V and 9 bases from J, with 21 bases between. CDR3 length: 17 residues.

At least ten counts were recorded for this clonotype. V usage is TRBV28 and J usage is TRBJ2-2; 7 bases match TRBD2. The CDR3 has 16 amino acids. CDR1 and CDR2 from the germline V gene are MDHEN and SYDVKM. V lost 8 bases, J lost 6 bases, and 15 bases stayed unmatched. The CDR3 spells CASWHSGPVGSGELFF. Here the CDR3 DNA reads TGTGCCAGCTGGCATAGCGGGCCTGTTGGATCCGGGGAGCTGTTTTTT.

This clonotype was seen repeatedly, ten times or more. The rearrangement links TRBV4-1 to TRBJ2-1; possibly TRBD2 for D (6 bases). CDR1 and CDR2 from the germline V gene are MGHRA and YSYEKL. Trimming removed 0 bases from V and 3 bases from J, with 6 bases in between. This CDR3 region has 14 residues. CDR3: CASSQERDYNEQFF. In DNA form, the CDR3 reads TGCGCCAGCAGCCAAGAGCGGGACTACAATGAGCAGTTCTTC.

In this sample, this clonotype turned up a few times. This chain connects TRBV12-3 or TRBV12-4 to TRBJ2-4, with TRBD2 as a possible D gene (5 bases). The CDR3 runs to 14 residues. Trimming shortened V by 3 bases and J by 1 base, and 7 bases separated the two germline ends. CDR3 sequence (DNA): TGTGCCAGCAGTTTTCGAGGGGCCAAAAACATTCAGTACTTC. Encoded protein: CASSFRGAKNIQYF.

This clonotype was observed at least ten times. V is TRBV7-2 and J is TRBJ2-5; the match to TRBD2 covers 12 bases. The germline V gene encodes CDR1 SGHTA and CDR2 FQGNSA. There are 18 residues in the CDR3. J lost 5 bases, V lost 0 bases, and 10 bases had no gene match. The CDR3 here is CASSLALASGRAEETQYF. CDR3 DNA sequence: TGTGCCAGCAGCTTAGCGCTCGCTAGCGGGAGGGCCGAGGAGACCCAGTACTTC.

The V and J genes are TRBV24-1 and TRBJ2-2, with a possible D match to TRBD1 (5 bases). Trimming stripped 2 bases from V and 4 bases from J, with 10 bases between. The germline gives CDR1 KGHDR, CDR2 SFDVKD. The CDR3 is 15 amino acids. This chain's CDR3 is CATSDYDRPTGELFF. CDR3 in DNA: TGTGCCACCAGTGATTACGACAGACCCACCGGGGAGCTGTTTTTT.

This clonotype showed up just a few times. This rearrangement joins TRBV2 to TRBJ2-1; 7 bases are a match to TRBD2. J lost 9 bases, V lost 6 bases, and 8 bases had no gene match. The CDR3 runs to 13 residues. The germline CDR1 and CDR2 sequences are SNHLY and FYNNEI. CDR3 sequence reads: CASSLAVPSEQFF. DNA for the CDR3: TGTGCCAGCAGCCTAGCGGTCCCCTCTGAGCAGTTCTTC.

In this sample, this clonotype turned up many times. The chain links TRBV3-1 to TRBJ2-4; D might be TRBD1 or TRBD2, each matching 6 bases. This CDR3 region has 15 residues. Germline V gives CDR1 LGHDT, CDR2 YNNKEL (reference sequence). Trimming left V 2 bases short and J 6 bases short, with 14 bases between. The CDR3 sequence is CASSQSRGGINIQYF. CDR3 sequence (DNA): TGTGCCAGCAGCCAATCTAGAGGGGGGATAAACATTCAGTACTTC.

At least ten counts were recorded for this clonotype. V and J are TRBV6-5 and TRBJ1-1, with TRBD1 as a possible D gene (5 bases). V lost 5 bases to trimming and J lost 1 base, with 11 bases between them. This CDR3 contains 14 residues. Germline CDR1 is MNHEY and CDR2 is SVGAGI. The CDR3 region has the DNA TGTGCCAGCAGTCCCCACAGGAAGAACACTGAAGCTTTCTTT. Translation gives CASSPHRKNTEAFF.